This T cell receptor (beta chain) is from a study of CD8 T cells in ankylosing spondylitis (dated by TCRdb to 2017 to 2019). For context, the study as a whole: To find TCR variants linked to disease, the study profiled T cell receptor beta repertoires in ankylosing spondylitis patients and healthy donors. The whole study cohort included 95 to 130 healthy donors and 25 ankylosing spondylitis patients. Peripheral blood was sampled, and synovial fluid was also collected from ankylosing spondylitis patients. On the study overall, not on this receptor specifically: A TCR beta motif of eight highly homologous amino acid variants appeared characteristic of blood from ankylosing spondylitis patients. The disease-linked clones had a CD8+ phenotype and were found at relatively low frequencies in peripheral blood. Significant enrichment of the disease-linked clones was reported in matched synovial fluid samples from ankylosing spondylitis patients. Some TCR beta motif variants had previously been reported in synovial fluid and blood of reactive arthritis patients, which suggested common disease-initiation mechanisms.

Comment on this clonotype: It has no known antigen specificity. No qualities accompany the bases; no much larger clone lies one base away.

Sequencer: Illumina HiSeq 2500. TCR beta libraries were prepared by quantitative 5'-RACE with molecular barcodes. In the original analysis: A new computational method based on a probabilistic model of VDJ rearrangement was used to identify disease-linked TCR variants. TCRdb handled the public reads itself, with Q25 trimming in fastp and clone calling in MiXCR, and kept productive beta chains. CDR3 protein duplicates are merged, each entry listing the most common genes and DNA. The V and J calls here are based on TCRdb, not the publication. This sample has a few hundred thousand distinct CDR3 sequences in its table, and 20% of those were observed once. Roughly 8% of the sample goes to the ten largest clones. Including cysteine and phenylalanine, the CDR3 has 14 amino acids. Of the read, only the CDR3 DNA is kept; its 42 bases are in frame from base 1. From the germline V gene (reference sequence), CDR1 is DFQATT and CDR2 is SNEGSKA. V is trimmed back by 5 bases and J by 7 bases, and the junction contains 8 bases that no gene match accounts for.

The sequence links TRBV20-1 to TRBJ2-3, with 11 bases aligning to TRBD2. The sequencing sample was made of blood, either unsorted or a sorted T cell fraction (not recorded which). This clonotype was sampled from a male donor with ankylosing spondylitis or in good health (not recorded which). The CDR3: CSADSGRAGYTQYF. The DNA reads as follows: TGCAGTGCTGATAGCGGGAGGGCCGGGTATACGCAGTATTTT.